This entry lists 14 T cell receptor beta chains sequenced from one sample in a study of T cell responses to AZD1222 COVID-19 vaccine (dated by TCRdb to about 2021). This specimen's time point label, per the study, means: about 28 days (+/-7) after the second vaccine dose. The library was produced with the immunoSEQ multiplex PCR assay. Held by TCRdb, this immuneACCESS table contains in-frame sequences only and omits some clones. Under half of the omission traces to an unresolved V gene where checked; the cause of the rest is unknown. Within this sample are around 150,000 clones, with approximately 91% of them counted one time only. In total, the top ten clones hold more than 1.5% of the sample. The sequencing used peripheral blood, collected 28 days after the second AZD1222 dose. All receptors derive from an adult who received the AZD1222 COVID-19 vaccine.

This clone was seen just once. V is TRBV5-1 and J is TRBJ1-3; D is undetermined. Trimming stripped 0 bases from V and 0 bases from J, with 13 bases between. The CDR3 runs to 17 residues. Germline CDR1 SGHRS, CDR2 YFSETQ. In nucleotides, the CDR3 is TGCGCCAGCAGCTTGGCCCCAAGGGCCCTCTCTGGAAACACCATATATTTT. Its translation is CASSLAPRALSGNTIYF.

The CDR3 bases are TGTGCCAGCAGACTTGGAGGGGGGGGCGGCTACACCTTC. It yields the protein CASRLGGGGGYTF. The chain carries TRBV28 and TRBJ1-2, with D maybe TRBD1 (6 bases). V was pared by 6 bases and J by 8 bases, with 16 bases between. The CDR3 is 13 residues long. Per germline, CDR1 MDHEN and CDR2 SYDVKM.

The gene calls are TRBV2 and TRBJ1-2; tentative D call: TRBD1 (6 bases). This CDR3 has 14 residues. Trimming took 8 bases from V and 5 from J, leaving 18 bases between them. CDR1 is SNHLY and CDR2 is FYNNEI in the germline V gene. DNA of the CDR3: TGTGCCAGCTCTGGACACCAGGGGCCTTATGGCTACACCTTC. Residues: CASSGHQGPYGYTF.

The rearrangement links TRBV4-1 to TRBJ1-5, with D unclear. Germline assignment: CDR1 MGHRA and CDR2 YSYEKL. This CDR3 comprises 13 residues. Trimming pared 4 bases from V and 7 bases from J, leaving 11 bases between. In nucleotides, the CDR3 is TGCGCCAGCAGCCGCGAATCGAGGCAGCCCCAGCATTTT. Protein sequence: CASSRESRQPQHF.

The rearrangement uses TRBV9 and TRBJ2-2, with no clear D. Looked up from germline, CDR1 is SGDLS and CDR2 is YYNGEE. The CDR3 totals 16 residues. The germline V and J ends were trimmed by 0 bases and 1 base, with 10 bases remaining between them. The CDR3 spells CASSVVPPGNTGELFF. In DNA, the CDR3 is TGTGCCAGCAGCGTAGTTCCCCCTGGGAACACCGGGGAGCTGTTTTTT.

CDR3 in amino acids: CASSTSYEQYF. The CDR3 DNA reads TGTGCCAGCAGTACCTCCTACGAGCAGTACTTC. The rearrangement uses TRBV27 and TRBJ2-7; no reliable D call. Trimming cost V 5 bases and J 0 bases, with 2 bases left between them. Germline V CDR1 and CDR2: MNHEY, SMNVEV (reference sequence). This CDR3 region has 11 residues.

The chain has TRBV4-1 and TRBJ1-5, with D possibly being TRBD1 (6 bases). CDR3 length: 16 residues. Germline V CDR1 and CDR2: MGHRA, YSYEKL. V was shortened by 2 bases and J by 4 bases, with 15 bases between the two germline ends. The CDR3 is CASSQPRQGRNQPQHF. In DNA, the CDR3 is TGCGCCAGCAGCCAACCTAGGCAGGGGAGGAATCAGCCCCAGCATTTT.

V usage is TRBV19 and J usage is TRBJ1-1; D gene ambiguous. The CDR3 has 13 amino acids. V was trimmed by 5 bases and J by 5 bases, leaving 12 bases between them. CDR1 and CDR2 from the germline V gene are LNHDA and SQIVND (reference sequence). CDR3 sequence: CASSPHPGTEAFF. In nucleotides, the CDR3 is TGTGCCAGTAGTCCCCACCCTGGGACTGAAGCTTTCTTT.

The chain combines TRBV7-2 with TRBJ2-1; maybe TRBD1 (6 bases). Germline V CDR1 and CDR2: SGHTA, FQGNSA. The V end was cut by 5 bases, the J end by 8 bases, with 19 bases between. This CDR3 contains 15 residues. Written as DNA, the CDR3 is TGTGCCAGCAGCGCGCAATTGGGGGCAAGCGATGAGCAGTTCTTC. Protein sequence: CASSAQLGASDEQFF.

Only one count was recorded for this clone. This rearrangement joins TRBV30 to TRBJ2-4; TRBD1 matches 9 bases. The trim removed 8 bases at V and 5 bases at J, leaving 7 bases unmatched. CDR1 and CDR2 (germline): GTSNPN, SVGIG (reference sequence). The CDR3 extends over 13 amino acids. CDR3: CALVGQGQNIQYF. DNA for the CDR3: TGTGCCCTAGTTGGACAGGGGCAAAACATTCAGTACTTC. The whole variable domain, filled in from reference TRBV30 and TRBJ2-4, reads SQTIHQWPATLVQPVGSPLSLECTVEGTSNPNLYWYRQAAGRGLQLLFYSVGIGQISSEVPQNLSASRPQDRQFILSSKKLLLSDSGFYLCALVGQGQNIQYFGAGTRLSVL.

The chain uses TRBV30 and TRBJ2-1, with D uncertain. The CDR3 totals 12 residues. Trimming took 1 base from V and 8 from J, leaving 9 bases between them. The germline CDR1 and CDR2 sequences are GTSNPN and SVGIG (reference sequence). CDR3 sequence reads: CAWSGLGHEQFF. In DNA, the CDR3 is TGTGCCTGGAGTGGACTCGGCCATGAGCAGTTCTTC.

The chain carries TRBV3-1 (or the pseudogene TRBV3-2) and TRBJ2-6, with D perhaps matching TRBD2 (6 bases). Germline CDR1 reads LGHDT; CDR2 reads YNNKEL (reference sequence). The CDR3 is 17 amino acids. The ends were cut back, 6 bases at V and 0 bases at J, with 15 bases in the middle. CDR3 protein: CASSPWGEGSGANVLTF. CDR3 DNA: TGTGCCAGCAGTCCGTGGGGGGAAGGCTCTGGGGCCAACGTCCTGACTTTC.

V is TRBV6-5 and J is TRBJ1-2; D might be TRBD1 (6 bases). Trimming pared 9 bases from V and 3 bases from J, leaving 17 bases between. The CDR3 is made up of 14 amino acids. Germline V CDR1 and CDR2: MNHEY, SVGAGI. The CDR3 protein is CASRHGGAHYGYTF. CDR3 bases: TGTGCCAGTCGCCACGGGGGGGCTCACTATGGCTACACCTTC.

V and J are TRBV6-5 and TRBJ1-5; D gene unclear. V was clipped by 2 bases and J by 1 base, with 3 bases between them. CDR1 is MNHEY, CDR2 SVGAGI, per germline. This CDR3 has 13 residues. CDR3 nucleotide sequence: TGTGCCAGCAGTTACGGGAGCAATCAGCCCCAGCATTTT. Protein product: CASSYGSNQPQHF.